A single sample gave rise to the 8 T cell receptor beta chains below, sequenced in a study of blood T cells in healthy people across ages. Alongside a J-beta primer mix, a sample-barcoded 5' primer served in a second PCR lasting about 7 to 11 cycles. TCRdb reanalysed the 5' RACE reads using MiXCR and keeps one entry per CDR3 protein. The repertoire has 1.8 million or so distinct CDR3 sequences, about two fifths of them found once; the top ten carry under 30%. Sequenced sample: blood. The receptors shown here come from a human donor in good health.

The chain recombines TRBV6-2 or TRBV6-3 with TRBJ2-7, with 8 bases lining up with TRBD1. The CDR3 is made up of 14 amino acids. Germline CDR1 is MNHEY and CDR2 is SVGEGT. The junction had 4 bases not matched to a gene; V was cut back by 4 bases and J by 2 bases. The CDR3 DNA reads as TGTGCCAGCAGTTCGACAGGGGTGACCTACGAGCAGTACTTC. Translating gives CASSSTGVTYEQYF.

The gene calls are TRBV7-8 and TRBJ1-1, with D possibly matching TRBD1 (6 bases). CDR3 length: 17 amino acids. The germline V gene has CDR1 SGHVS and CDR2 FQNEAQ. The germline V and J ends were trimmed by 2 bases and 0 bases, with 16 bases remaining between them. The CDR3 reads CASSLRPGTNMNTEAFF. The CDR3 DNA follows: TGTGCCAGCAGCTTAAGGCCCGGGACAAACATGAACACTGAAGCTTTCTTT.

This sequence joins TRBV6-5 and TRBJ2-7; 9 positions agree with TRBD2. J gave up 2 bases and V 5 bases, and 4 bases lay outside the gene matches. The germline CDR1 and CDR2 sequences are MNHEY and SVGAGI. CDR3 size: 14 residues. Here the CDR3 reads CASSVAGEPYEQYF. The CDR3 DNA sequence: TGTGCCAGCAGTGTAGCGGGGGAACCCTACGAGCAGTACTTC.

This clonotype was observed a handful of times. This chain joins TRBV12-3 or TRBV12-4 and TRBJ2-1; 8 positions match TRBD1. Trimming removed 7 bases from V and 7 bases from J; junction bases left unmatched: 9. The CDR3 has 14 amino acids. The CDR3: CASNPGGPRNEQFF. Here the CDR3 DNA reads TGTGCCAGCAACCCAGGGGGCCCTCGGAATGAGCAGTTCTTC.

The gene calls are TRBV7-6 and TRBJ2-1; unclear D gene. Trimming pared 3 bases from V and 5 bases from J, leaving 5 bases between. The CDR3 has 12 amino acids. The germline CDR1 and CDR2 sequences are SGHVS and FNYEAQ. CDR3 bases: TGTGCCAGCAGCTTCACAGACAATGAGCAGTTCTTC. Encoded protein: CASSFTDNEQFF.

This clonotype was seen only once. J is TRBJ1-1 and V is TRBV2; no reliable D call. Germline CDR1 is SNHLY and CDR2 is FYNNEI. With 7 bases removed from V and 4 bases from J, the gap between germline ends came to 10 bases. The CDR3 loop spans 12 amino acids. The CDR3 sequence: CASILDGTEAFF. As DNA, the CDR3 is TGTGCCAGCATCCTGGACGGCACTGAAGCTTTCTTT.

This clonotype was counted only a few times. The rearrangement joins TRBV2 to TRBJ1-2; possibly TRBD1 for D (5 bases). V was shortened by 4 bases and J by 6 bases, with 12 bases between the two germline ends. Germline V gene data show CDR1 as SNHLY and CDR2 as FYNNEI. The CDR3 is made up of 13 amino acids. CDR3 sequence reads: CASSVRGLNGYTF. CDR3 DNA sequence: TGTGCCAGCAGTGTAAGGGGATTAAATGGCTACACCTTC. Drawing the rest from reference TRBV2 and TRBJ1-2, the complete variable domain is EPEVTQTPSHQVTQMGQEVILRCVPISNHLYFYWYRQILGQKVEFLVSFYNNEISEKSEIFDDQFSVERPDGSNFTLKIRSTKLEDSAMYFCASSVRGLNGYTFGSGTRLTVV.

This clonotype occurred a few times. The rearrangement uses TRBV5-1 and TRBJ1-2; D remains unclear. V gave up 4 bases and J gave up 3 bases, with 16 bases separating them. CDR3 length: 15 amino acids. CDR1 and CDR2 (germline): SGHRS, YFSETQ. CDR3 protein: CASSPVGGVHYGYTF. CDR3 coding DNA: TGCGCCAGCAGCCCGGTGGGAGGAGTTCACTATGGCTACACCTTC.